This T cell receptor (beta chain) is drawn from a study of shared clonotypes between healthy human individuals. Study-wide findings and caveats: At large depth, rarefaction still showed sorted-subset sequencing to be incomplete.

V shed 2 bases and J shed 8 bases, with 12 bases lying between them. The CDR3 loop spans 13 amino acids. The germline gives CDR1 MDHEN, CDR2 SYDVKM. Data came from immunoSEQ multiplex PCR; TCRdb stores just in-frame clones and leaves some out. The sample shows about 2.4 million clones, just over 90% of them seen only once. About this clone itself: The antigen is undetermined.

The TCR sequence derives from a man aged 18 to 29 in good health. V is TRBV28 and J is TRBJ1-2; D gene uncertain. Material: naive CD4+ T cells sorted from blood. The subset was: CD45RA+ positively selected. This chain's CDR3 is CASSLTLGSGYTF. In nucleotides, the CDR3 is TGTGCCAGCAGTTTAACGTTGGGAAGCGGCTACACCTTC.